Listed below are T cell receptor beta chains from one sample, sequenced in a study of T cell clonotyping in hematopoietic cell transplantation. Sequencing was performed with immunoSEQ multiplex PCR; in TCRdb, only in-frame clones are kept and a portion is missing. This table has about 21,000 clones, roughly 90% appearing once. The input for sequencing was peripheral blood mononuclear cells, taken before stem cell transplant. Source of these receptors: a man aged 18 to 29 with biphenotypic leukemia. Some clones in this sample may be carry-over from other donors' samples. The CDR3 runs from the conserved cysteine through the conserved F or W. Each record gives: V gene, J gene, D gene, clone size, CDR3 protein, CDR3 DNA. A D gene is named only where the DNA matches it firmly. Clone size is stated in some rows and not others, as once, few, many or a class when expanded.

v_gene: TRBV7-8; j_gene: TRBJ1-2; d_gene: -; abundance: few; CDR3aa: CASSLLPPGPYGYTF; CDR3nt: TGTGCCAGCAGCCTCCTTCCCCCAGGACCCTATGGCTACACCTTC
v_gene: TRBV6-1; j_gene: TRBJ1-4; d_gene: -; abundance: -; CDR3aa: CASRTGTATNEKLFF; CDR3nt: TGTGCCAGCAGAACAGGGACTGCAACTAATGAAAAACTGTTTTTT
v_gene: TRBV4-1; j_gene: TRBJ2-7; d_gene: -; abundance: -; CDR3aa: CASSQEQGGEQYF; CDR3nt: TGCGCCAGCAGCCAAGAACAGGGCGGCGAGCAGTACTTC
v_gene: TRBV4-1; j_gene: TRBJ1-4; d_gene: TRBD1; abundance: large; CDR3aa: CASKAEGGGALNEKLFF; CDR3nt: TGCGCCAGCAAGGCGGAAGGAGGGGGCGCCTTGAATGAAAAACTGTTTTTT
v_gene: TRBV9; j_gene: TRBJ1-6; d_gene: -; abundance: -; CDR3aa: CASSGKTGLNSPLHF; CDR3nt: TGTGCCAGCAGCGGTAAAACAGGGCTTAATTCACCCCTCCACTTT
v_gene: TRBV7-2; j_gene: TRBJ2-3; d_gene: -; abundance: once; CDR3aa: CASSPSRNPLTDTQYF; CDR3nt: TGTGCCAGCAGCCCATCCAGGAACCCGCTCACAGATACGCAGTATTTT
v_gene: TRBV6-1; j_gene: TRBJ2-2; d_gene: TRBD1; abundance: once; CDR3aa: CASLQGARAGELFF; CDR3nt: TGTGCCAGTCTGCAGGGGGCGAGGGCCGGGGAGCTGTTTTTT
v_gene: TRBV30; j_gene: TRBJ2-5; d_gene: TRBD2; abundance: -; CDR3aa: CAWSWGLAGGGQETQYF; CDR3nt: TGTGCCTGGAGCTGGGGACTAGCGGGAGGGGGACAAGAGACCCAGTACTTC
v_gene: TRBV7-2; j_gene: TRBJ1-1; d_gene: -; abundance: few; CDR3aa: CASSLVAGAGHTEAFF; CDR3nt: TGTGCCAGCAGCTTAGTGGCGGGGGCCGGACACACTGAAGCTTTCTTT
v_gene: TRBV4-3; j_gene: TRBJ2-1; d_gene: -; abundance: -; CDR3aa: CASSPWGEINEQFF; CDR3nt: TGCGCCAGCAGCCCCTGGGGGGAGATCAATGAGCAGTTCTTC
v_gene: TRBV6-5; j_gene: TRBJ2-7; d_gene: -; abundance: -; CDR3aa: CASTIRASSYEQYF; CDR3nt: TGTGCCAGCACCATAAGAGCTAGTTCCTACGAGCAGTACTTC
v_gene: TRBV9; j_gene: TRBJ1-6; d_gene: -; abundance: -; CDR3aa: CASSVSGLLLNSPLHF; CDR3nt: TGTGCCAGCAGCGTATCAGGGCTCCTTTTGAATTCACCCCTCCACTTT
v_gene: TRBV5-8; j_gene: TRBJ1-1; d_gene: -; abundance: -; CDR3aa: CASSLAVGHLQAGDTEAFF; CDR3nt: TGTGCCAGCAGCTTGGCCGTGGGGCATCTGCAGGCCGGGGACACTGAAGCTTTCTTT
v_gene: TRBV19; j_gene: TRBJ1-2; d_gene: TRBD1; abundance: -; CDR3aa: CASSIEPSGQGRGYTF; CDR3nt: TGTGCCAGTAGTATAGAGCCTTCGGGACAGGGACGGGGCTACACCTTC
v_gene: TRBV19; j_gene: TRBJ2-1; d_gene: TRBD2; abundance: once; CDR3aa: CASSISGRANEQFF; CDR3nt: TGTGCCAGTAGTATCAGCGGGAGGGCCAATGAGCAGTTCTTC
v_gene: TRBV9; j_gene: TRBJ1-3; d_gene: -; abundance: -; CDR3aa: CASSTSPSFPGNTIYF; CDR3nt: TGTGCCAGCAGCACGAGCCCTTCGTTCCCTGGAAACACCATATATTTT
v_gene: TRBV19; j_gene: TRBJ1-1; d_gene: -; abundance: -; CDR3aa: CASSTPRMNTEAFF; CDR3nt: TGTGCCAGTAGTACCCCCCGGATGAACACTGAAGCTTTCTTT
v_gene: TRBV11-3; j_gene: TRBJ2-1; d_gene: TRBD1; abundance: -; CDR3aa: CASSSRDRGSYNEQFF; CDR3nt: TGTGCCAGCAGCTCCCGGGACAGGGGCTCCTACAATGAGCAGTTCTTC
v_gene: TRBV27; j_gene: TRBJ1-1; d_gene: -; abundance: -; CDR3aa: CASSLTGVLTGMNTEAFF; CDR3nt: TGTGCCAGCAGTTTAACGGGAGTACTCACCGGTATGAACACTGAAGCTTTCTTT
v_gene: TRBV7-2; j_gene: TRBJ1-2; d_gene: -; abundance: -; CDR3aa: CASSLNPGTLGGYTF; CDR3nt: TGTGCCAGCAGCTTGAATCCCGGGACATTGGGCGGCTACACCTTC
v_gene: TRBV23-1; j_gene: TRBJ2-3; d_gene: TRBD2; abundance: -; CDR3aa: CASSLTSGGPTDTQYF; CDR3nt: TGCGCCAGCAGTCTGACTAGCGGGGGCCCCACGGATACGCAGTATTTT
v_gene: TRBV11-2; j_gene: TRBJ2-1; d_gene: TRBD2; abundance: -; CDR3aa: CASSLEGTRRANEQFF; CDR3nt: TGTGCCAGCAGCCTCGAGGGGACTAGGAGGGCGAATGAGCAGTTCTTC
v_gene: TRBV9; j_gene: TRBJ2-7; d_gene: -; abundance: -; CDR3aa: CASSPRVDRLSEQYF; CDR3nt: TGTGCCAGCAGCCCAAGGGTAGACCGCCTCTCCGAGCAGTACTTC
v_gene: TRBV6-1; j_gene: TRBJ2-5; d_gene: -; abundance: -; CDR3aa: CASSWGQQETQYF; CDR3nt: TGTGCCAGCAGTTGGGGACAACAAGAGACCCAGTACTTC
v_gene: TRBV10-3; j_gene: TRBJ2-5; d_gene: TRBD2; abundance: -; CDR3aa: CAISESRGRAGETQYF; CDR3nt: TGTGCCATCAGTGAGTCCCGGGGGAGGGCCGGAGAGACCCAGTACTTC
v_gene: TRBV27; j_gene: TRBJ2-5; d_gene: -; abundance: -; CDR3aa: CASSLSGQEPPQETQYF; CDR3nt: TGTGCCAGCAGTTTATCAGGGCAGGAACCACCCCAAGAGACCCAGTACTTC
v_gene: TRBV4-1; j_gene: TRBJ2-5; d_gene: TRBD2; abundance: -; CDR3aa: CASSQTPFAAGGETQYF; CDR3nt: TGCGCCAGCAGCCAAACCCCCTTTGCAGCGGGGGGAGAGACCCAGTACTTC
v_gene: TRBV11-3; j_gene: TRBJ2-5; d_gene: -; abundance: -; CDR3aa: CASSLVSGIETQYF; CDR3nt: TGTGCCAGCAGCTTAGTATCAGGGATTGAGACCCAGTACTTC
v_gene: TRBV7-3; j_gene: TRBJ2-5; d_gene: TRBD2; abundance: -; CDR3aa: CASSLGAGRGETQYF; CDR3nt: TGTGCCAGCAGCCTTGGGGCGGGGAGGGGAGAGACCCAGTACTTC
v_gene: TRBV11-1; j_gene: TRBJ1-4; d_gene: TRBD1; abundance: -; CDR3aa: CASSPRTGANEKLFF; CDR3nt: TGTGCCAGCAGCCCGCGGACAGGGGCTAATGAAAAACTGTTTTTT
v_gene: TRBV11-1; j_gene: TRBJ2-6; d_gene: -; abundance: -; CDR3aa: CASSLEGNRAGANVLTF; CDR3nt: TGTGCCAGCAGCTTAGAGGGAAACAGGGCTGGGGCCAACGTCCTGACTTTC
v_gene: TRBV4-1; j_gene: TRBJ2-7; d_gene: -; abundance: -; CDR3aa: CASSITTEQYF; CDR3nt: TGCGCCAGCAGCATAACGACAGAGCAGTACTTC
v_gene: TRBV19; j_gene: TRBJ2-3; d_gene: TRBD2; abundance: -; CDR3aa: CASSIGGGGITDTQYF; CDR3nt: TGTGCCAGTAGTATAGGAGGCGGGGGGATCACAGATACGCAGTATTTT
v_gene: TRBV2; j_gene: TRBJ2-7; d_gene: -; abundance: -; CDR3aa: CASSILQVAEQYF; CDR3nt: TGTGCCTCCTCAATCCTCCAGGTCGCCGAGCAGTACTTC
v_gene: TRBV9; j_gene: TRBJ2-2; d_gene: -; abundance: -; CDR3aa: CASSVVQAPNTGELFF; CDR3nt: TGTGCCAGCAGCGTAGTTCAGGCCCCGAACACCGGGGAGCTGTTTTTT
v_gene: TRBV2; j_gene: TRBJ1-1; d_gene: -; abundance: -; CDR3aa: CASRTSGENTEAFF; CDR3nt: TGTGCCAGCAGGACCTCAGGGGAGAACACTGAAGCTTTCTTT
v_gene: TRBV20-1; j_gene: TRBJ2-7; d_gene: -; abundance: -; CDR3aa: CSAFGPYEQYF; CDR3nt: TGCAGTGCATTCGGTCCCTACGAGCAGTACTTC
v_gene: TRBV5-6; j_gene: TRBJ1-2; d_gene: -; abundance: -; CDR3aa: CASSPYWTIDGYTF; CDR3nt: TGTGCCAGCAGCCCCTACTGGACGATTGATGGCTACACCTTC
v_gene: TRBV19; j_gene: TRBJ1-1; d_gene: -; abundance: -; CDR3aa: CASSIGASGTEAFF; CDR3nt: TGTGCCAGTAGTATCGGGGCCTCAGGCACTGAAGCTTTCTTT
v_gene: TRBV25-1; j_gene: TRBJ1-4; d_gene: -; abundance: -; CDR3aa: CASSEPSGATNEKLFF; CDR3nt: TGTGCCAGCAGTGAACCCTCAGGGGCAACTAATGAAAAACTGTTTTTT
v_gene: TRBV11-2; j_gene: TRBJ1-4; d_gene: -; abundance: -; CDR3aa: CASSLTGSAPEEKLFF; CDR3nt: TGTGCCAGCAGCTTAACAGGGTCGGCCCCCGAAGAGAAACTGTTTTTT
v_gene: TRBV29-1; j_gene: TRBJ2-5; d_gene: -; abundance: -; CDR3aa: CSVDLVEGETQYF; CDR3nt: TGCAGCGTTGATTTGGTGGAGGGAGAGACCCAGTACTTC
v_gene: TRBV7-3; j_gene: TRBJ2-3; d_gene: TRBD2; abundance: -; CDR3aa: CASSPYGGGKTDTQYF; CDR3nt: TGTGCCAGCAGCCCGTATGGGGGGGGGAAGACAGATACGCAGTATTTT
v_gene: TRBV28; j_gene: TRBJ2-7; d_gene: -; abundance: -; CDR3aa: CASSLLRYEQYF; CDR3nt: TGTGCCAGCAGTTTATTACGGTACGAGCAGTACTTC